This TCR beta chain was identified in a study of CD8 T cells in Susac syndrome. Sequencing of TCR beta, carried out with a high-throughput approach, was applied to CD8+ and CD4+ T cells from the blood. An amount of RNA that ranged from roughly 0.45 to 1 ug was reverse transcribed with random hexamers. MiXCR, run by TCRdb on the immunoSEQ multiplex PCR reads, gives a single entry per CDR3 protein. The data show more than 250,000 distinct CDR3 sequences, with 92% seen just once and less than 0.08% held by the top ten. With 4 bases removed from V and 6 bases from J, the gap between germline ends came to 13 bases. The CDR3 runs 14 residues. CDR1 and CDR2 (germline): SGDLS, YYNGEE.

This receptor was obtained from a human donor with multiple sclerosis. Sequenced sample: CD4+ T cells from PBMCs. J is TRBJ2-2 and V is TRBV9; D is unclear. This CDR3 is CASSHLSDSGELFF. As DNA, the CDR3 is TGTGCCAGCAGCCATCTTTCAGACTCCGGGGAGCTGTTTTTT.